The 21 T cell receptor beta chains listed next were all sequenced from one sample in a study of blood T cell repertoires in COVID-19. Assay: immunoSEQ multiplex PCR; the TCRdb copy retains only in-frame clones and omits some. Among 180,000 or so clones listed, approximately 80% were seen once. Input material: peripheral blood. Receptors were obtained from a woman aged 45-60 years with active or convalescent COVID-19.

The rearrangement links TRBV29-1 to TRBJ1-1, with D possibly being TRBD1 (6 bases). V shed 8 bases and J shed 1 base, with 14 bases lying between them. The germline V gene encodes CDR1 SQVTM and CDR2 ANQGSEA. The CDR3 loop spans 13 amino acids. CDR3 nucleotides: TGCAGCACATCCGACAGGAGGAACACTGAAGCTTTCTTT. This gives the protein CSTSDRRNTEAFF.

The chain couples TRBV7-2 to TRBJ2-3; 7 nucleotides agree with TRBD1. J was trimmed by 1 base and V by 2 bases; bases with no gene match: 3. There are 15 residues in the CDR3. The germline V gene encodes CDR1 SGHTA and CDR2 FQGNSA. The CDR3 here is CASSLKTGGTDTQYF. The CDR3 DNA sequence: TGTGCCAGCAGCTTAAAAACAGGGGGCACAGATACGCAGTATTTT.

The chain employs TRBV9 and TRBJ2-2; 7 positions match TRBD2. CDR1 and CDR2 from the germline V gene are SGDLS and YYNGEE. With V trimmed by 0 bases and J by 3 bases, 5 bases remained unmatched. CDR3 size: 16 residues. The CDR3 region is CASSVGGAGHTGELFF. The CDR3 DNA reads TGTGCCAGCAGCGTAGGTGGAGCGGGGCACACCGGGGAGCTGTTTTTT.

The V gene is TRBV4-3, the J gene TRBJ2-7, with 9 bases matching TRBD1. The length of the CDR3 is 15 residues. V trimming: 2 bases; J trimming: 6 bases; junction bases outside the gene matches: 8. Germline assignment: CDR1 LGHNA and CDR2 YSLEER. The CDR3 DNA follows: TGCGCCAGCAGCCAACTATTGGGGACAGGGTCCGAGCAGTACTTC. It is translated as CASSQLLGTGSEQYF.

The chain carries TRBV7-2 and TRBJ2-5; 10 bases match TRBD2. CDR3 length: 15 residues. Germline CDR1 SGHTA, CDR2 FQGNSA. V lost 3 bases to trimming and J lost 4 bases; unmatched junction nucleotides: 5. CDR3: CASSFTSGVGETQYF. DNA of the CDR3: TGTGCCAGCAGCTTTACTAGCGGGGTAGGAGAGACCCAGTACTTC.

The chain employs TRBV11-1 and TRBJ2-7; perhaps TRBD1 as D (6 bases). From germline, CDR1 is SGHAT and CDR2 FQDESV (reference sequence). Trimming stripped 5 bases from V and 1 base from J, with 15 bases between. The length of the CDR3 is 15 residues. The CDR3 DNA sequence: TGTGCCAGCAGCCGCGACAGGCTGCCATCCTACGAGCAGTACTTC. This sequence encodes CASSRDRLPSYEQYF.

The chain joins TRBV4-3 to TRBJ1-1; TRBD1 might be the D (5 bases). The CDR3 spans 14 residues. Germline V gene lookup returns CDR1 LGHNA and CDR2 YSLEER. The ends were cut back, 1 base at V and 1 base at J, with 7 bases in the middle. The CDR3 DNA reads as TGCGCCAGCAGCCAAGTAGACAGGAACACTGAAGCTTTCTTT. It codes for CASSQVDRNTEAFF.

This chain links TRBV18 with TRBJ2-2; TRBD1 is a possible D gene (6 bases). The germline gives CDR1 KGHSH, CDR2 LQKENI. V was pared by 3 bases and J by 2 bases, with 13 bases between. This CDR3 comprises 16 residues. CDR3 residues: CASSPRQVHNTGELFF. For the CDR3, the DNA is TGTGCCAGCTCACCCCGACAGGTCCACAACACCGGGGAGCTGTTTTTT.

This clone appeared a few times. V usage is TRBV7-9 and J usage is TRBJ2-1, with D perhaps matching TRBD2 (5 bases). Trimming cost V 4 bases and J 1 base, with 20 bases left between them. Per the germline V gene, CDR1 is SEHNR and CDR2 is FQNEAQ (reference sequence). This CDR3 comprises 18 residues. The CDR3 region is CASSWPKDSGFSYNEQFF. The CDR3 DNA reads TGTGCCAGCAGCTGGCCCAAGGACTCCGGCTTTTCCTACAATGAGCAGTTCTTC.

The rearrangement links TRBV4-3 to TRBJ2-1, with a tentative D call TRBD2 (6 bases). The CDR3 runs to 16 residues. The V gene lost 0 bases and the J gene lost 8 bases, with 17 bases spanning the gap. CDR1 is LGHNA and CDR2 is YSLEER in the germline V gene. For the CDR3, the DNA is TGCGCCAGCAGCCAAGAACCGGGGGAATCGGGCGATGAGCAGTTCTTC. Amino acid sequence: CASSQEPGESGDEQFF.

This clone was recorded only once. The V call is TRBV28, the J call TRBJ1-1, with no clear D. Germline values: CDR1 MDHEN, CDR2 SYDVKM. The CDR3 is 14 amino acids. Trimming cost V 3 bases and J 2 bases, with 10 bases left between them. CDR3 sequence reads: CASSFITDNTEAFF. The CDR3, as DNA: TGTGCCAGCAGTTTTATTACAGATAACACTGAAGCTTTCTTT.

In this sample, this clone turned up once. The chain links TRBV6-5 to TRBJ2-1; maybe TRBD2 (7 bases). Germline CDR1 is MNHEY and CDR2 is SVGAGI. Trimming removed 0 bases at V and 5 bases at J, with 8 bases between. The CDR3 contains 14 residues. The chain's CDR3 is CASSYSGGHNEQFF. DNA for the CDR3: TGTGCCAGCAGTTACTCGGGGGGGCACAATGAGCAGTTCTTC.

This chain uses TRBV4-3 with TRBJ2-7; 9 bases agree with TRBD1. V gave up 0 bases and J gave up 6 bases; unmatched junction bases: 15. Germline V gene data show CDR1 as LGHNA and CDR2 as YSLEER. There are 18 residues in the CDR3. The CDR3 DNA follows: TGCGCCAGCAGCCAAGATCTTGGGACAGGGAGCGGAGTCTCCGAGCAGTACTTC. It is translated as CASSQDLGTGSGVSEQYF.

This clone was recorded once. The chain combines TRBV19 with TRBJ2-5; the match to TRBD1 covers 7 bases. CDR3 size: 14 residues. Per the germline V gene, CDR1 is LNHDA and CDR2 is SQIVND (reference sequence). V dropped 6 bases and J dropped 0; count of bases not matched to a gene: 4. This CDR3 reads CASSRDSDQETQYF. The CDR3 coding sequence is TGTGCCAGTAGCCGGGACAGTGACCAAGAGACCCAGTACTTC.

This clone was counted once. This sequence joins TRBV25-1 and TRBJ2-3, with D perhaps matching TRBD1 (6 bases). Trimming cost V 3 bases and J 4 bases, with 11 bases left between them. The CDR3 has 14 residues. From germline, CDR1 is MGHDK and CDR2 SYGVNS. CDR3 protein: CASSEGALADTQYF. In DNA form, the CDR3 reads TGTGCCAGCAGTGAGGGGGCGCTGGCAGATACGCAGTATTTT.

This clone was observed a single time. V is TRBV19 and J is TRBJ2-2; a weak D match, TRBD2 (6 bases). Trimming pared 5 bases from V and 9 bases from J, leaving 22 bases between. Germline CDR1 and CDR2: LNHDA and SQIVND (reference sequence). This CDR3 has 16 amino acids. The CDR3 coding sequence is TGTGCCAGTAGTCTTGATGGGACTTCCCTACCCCGGGAGCTGTTTTTT. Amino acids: CASSLDGTSLPRELFF.

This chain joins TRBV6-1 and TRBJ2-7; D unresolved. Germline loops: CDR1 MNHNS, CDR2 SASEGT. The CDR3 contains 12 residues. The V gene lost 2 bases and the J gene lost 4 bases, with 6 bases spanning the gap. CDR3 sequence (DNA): TGTGCCAGCAGTGAATATCCGTACGAGCAGTACTTC. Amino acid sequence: CASSEYPYEQYF.

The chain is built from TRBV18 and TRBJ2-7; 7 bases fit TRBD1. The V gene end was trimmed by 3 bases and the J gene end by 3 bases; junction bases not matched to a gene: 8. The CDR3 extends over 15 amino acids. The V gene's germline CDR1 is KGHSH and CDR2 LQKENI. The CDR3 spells CASSPTISGGYEQYF. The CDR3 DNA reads TGTGCCAGCTCACCGACGATTTCAGGGGGCTACGAGCAGTACTTC.

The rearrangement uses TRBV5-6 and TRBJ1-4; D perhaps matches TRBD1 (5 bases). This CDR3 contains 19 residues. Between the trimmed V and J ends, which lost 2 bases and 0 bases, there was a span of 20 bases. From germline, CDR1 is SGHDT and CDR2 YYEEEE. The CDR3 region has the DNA TGTGCCAGCAGCTTCGTACACACCCTAGGGGCTGCAACTAATGAAAAACTGTTTTTT. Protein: CASSFVHTLGAATNEKLFF.

The CDR3 sequence is CASSPSSTGELFF. The CDR3 nucleotides read TGTGCCAGCAGCCCGTCTAGCACCGGGGAGCTGTTTTTT. The V call is TRBV5-6, the J call TRBJ2-2; D is uncertain. The CDR3 length is 13 residues. The V gene lost 4 bases and the J gene lost 4 bases, with 8 bases spanning the gap. Germline V CDR1 and CDR2: SGHDT, YYEEEE.

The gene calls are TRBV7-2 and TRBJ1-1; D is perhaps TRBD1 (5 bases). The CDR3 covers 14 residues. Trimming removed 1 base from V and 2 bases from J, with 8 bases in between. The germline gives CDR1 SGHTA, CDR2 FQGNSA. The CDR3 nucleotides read TGTGCCAGCAGCTTAGGGACATATAACACTGAAGCTTTCTTT. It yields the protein CASSLGTYNTEAFF.